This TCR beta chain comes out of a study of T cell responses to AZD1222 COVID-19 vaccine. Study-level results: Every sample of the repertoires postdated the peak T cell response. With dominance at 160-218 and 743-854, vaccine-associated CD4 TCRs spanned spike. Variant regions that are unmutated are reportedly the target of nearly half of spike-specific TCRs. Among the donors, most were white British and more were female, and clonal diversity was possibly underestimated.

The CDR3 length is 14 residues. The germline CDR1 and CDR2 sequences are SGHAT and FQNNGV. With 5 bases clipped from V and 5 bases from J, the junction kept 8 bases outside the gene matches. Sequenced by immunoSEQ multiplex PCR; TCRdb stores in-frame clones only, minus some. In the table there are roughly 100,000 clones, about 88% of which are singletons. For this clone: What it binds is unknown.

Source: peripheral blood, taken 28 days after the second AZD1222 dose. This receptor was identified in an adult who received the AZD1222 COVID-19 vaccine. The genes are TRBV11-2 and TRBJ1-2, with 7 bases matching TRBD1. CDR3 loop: CASSNSQGLYGYTF. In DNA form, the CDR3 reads TGTGCCAGCAGCAACTCACAGGGGCTATATGGCTACACCTTC.